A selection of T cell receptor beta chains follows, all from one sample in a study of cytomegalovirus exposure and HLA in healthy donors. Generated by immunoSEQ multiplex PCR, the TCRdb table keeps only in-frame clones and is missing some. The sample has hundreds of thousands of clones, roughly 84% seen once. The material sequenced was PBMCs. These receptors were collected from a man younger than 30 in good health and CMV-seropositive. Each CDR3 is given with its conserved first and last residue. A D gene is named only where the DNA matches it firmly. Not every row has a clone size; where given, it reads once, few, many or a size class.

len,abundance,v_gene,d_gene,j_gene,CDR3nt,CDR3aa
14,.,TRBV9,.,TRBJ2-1,TGTGCCAGCAGCGCCCCCGAGGGTGCGGCTGAGCAGTTCTTC,CASSAPEGAAEQFF
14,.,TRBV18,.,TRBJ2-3,TGTGCCAGCTCACCCAGCGGTAGCACAGATACGCAGTATTTT,CASSPSGSTDTQYF
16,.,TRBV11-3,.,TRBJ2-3,TGTGCCAGCAGCCCGGGGACTTCGAGACTCACAGATACGCAGTATTTT,CASSPGTSRLTDTQYF
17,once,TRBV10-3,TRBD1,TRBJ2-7,TGTGCCATCAGTGAGTTTACTTCGGGACAGGGAATCTACGAGCAGTACTTC,CAISEFTSGQGIYEQYF
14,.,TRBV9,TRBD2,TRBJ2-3,TGTGCCAGCAGCGGGACCGGGGGGACAGATACGCAGTATTTT,CASSGTGGTDTQYF
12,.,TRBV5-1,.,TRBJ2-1,TGCGCCAGCAGCTTAACCTTCAATGAGCAGTTCTTC,CASSLTFNEQFF
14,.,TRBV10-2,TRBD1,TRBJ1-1,TGCGCCAGCGCCGACAGGGCCATGAACACTGAAGCTTTCTTT,CASADRAMNTEAFF
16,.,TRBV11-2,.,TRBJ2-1,TGTGCCAGCAGCCCCGGCGGAAGCGGTTCCTACAATGAGCAGTTCTTC,CASSPGGSGSYNEQFF
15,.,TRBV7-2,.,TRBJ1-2,TGTGCCAGCAGCTTAGCAACGGGACAACGCTATGGCTACACCTTC,CASSLATGQRYGYTF
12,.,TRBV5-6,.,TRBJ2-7,TGTGCCAGCAGCTTGACAGGGCTCGAGCAGTACTTC,CASSLTGLEQYF
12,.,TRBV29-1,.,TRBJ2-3,TGCAGCGTTGAGGGTTTGATGAATACGCAGTATTTT,CSVEGLMNTQYF
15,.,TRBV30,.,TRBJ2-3,TGTGCCTGGAGTTCTCTGAGAGGAGGAGGAAATACGCAGTATTTT,CAWSSLRGGGNTQYF
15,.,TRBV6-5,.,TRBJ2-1,TGTGCCAGCAGTTCCCAGGGGGAGGCCTACAATGAGCAGTTCTTC,CASSSQGEAYNEQFF
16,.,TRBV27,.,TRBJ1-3,TGTGCCAGCAGTCTGGGGAGAGGGGCGGGTGGAAACACCATATATTTT,CASSLGRGAGGNTIYF
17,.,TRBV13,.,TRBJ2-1,TGTGCCAGCAGCCCGTGGTGGGGGGATAGCTCCTACAATGAGCAGTTCTTC,CASSPWWGDSSYNEQFF
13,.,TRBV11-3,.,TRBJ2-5,TGTGCCAGCAGCTTAGATCTAAGAGAGACCCAGTACTTC,CASSLDLRETQYF
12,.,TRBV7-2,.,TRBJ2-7,TGTGCCAGCAGCCAATCAACCTACGAGCAGTACTTC,CASSQSTYEQYF
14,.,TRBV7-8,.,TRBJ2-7,TGTGCCAGCAGCGCTACGCTCAGGGGTTACGAGCAGTACTTC,CASSATLRGYEQYF
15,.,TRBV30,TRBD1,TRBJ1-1,TGTGCTTTTCACCTGGGTCGGACAGGGAACACTGAAGCTTTCTTT,CAFHLGRTGNTEAFF
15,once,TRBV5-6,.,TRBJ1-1,.,CASSFGPGIITEAFF
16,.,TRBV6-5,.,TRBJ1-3,TGTGCCAGCAGTTACCGGTTCAGGGGAACTGGAAACACCATATATTTT,CASSYRFRGTGNTIYF
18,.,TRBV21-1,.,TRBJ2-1,TGTGCCAGCAGCAAAGCGCTACAGGGGTGGGTGGTAAACAATGAGCAGTTCTTC,CASSKALQGWVVNNEQFF
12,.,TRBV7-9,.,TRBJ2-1,TGTGCCAGCAGCTTAACGGGAGATGAGCAGTTCTTC,CASSLTGDEQFF
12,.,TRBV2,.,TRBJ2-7,TGTGCCAGCGGGGTGGATTCTCACGAGCAGTACTTC,CASGVDSHEQYF
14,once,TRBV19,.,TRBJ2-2,TGTGCCAGTAGTCCACAGGGGAACACCGGGGAGCTGTTTTTT,CASSPQGNTGELFF
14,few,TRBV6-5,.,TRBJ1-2,TGTGCCAGCAGTCGTGGACGGGAGGGCTATGGCTACACCTTC,CASSRGREGYGYTF
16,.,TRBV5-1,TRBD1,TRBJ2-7,TGCGCCAGCAGCCCCGGACAGGGAAGTCACAACTACGAGCAGTACTTC,CASSPGQGSHNYEQYF
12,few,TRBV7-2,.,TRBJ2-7,TGTGCCAGCAGCCCGGACTACTACGAGCAGTACTTC,CASSPDYYEQYF
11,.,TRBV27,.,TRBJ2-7,TGTGCCAGCAGTTCCCTCACCGAGCAGTACTTC,CASSSLTEQYF
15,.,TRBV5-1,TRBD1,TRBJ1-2,TGCGCCAGCAGCCTAGGGACAGTTACTAACTATGGCTACACCTTC,CASSLGTVTNYGYTF
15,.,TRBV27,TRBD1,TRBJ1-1,TGTGCCAGCAGCCCCGCGGGACAGACGAACACTGAAGCTTTCTTT,CASSPAGQTNTEAFF
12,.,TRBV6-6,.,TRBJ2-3,TGTGCCAGCAGAACTTCTGCAGATACGCAGTATTTT,CASRTSADTQYF
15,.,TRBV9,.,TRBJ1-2,TGTGCCAGCAGCGTAGACGCAGGTTCCCCCTATGGCTACACCTTC,CASSVDAGSPYGYTF
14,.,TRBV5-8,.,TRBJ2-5,TGTGCCAGCAGCTTGGTACGCCTGGGAGAGACCCAGTACTTC,CASSLVRLGETQYF
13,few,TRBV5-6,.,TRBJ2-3,TGTGCCAGCAGCTTAGCCGAGGGGGATACGCAGTATTTT,CASSLAEGDTQYF
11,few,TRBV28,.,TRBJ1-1,TGTGCCAGCAGCCGGAACACTGAAGCTTTCTTT,CASSRNTEAFF
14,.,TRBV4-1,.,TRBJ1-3,TGCGCCAGCAGCCATCCGACAGGAGGAAACACCATATATTTT,CASSHPTGGNTIYF
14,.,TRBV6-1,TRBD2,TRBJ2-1,TGTGCCAGCACAACGAGACTAGCGCTTAATGAGCAGTTCTTC,CASTTRLALNEQFF
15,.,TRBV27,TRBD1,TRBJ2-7,TGTGCCAGCAGTTTCGACAGGGGGCGACCCTACGAGCAGTACTTC,CASSFDRGRPYEQYF
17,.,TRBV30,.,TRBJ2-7,TGTGCCTGGAGTCCCCCTCCCCAAAATGTCCCCCGATACGAGCAGTACTTC,CAWSPPPQNVPRYEQYF
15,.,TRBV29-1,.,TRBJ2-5,TGCAGCGTTGAAGCCCCCGGACAGTTCCAAGAGACCCAGTACTTC,CSVEAPGQFQETQYF
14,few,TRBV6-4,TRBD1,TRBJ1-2,TGTGCCAGCAGTGACTCGAGGGGGCCCTATGGCTACACCTTC,CASSDSRGPYGYTF
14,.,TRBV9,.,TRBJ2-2,TGTGCCAGCAGCGTAGGGGGCGGGATCTGGGAGCTGTTTTTT,CASSVGGGIWELFF
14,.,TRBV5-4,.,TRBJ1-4,TGTGCCAGCAGCGATGCGGCAACTAATGAAAAACTGTTTTTT,CASSDAATNEKLFF
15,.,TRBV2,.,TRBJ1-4,TGTGCCAGCAGTGAGTCCTTGGGAGGTAATGAAAAACTGTTTTTT,CASSESLGGNEKLFF
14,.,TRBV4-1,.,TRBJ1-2,TGCGCCAGCAGCCAAGATCAGGCGATCTATGGCTACACCTTC,CASSQDQAIYGYTF
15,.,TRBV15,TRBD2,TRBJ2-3,TGTGCCACCAGCAGAGCTAGCGGGAGGACAGATACGCAGTATTTT,CATSRASGRTDTQYF
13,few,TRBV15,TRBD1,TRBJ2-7,TGTGCCACCAGCTGGGGACAGGGTCACGAGCAGTACTTC,CATSWGQGHEQYF
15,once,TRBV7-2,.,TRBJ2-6,TGTGCCAGCAGTTCGGGGGGCTCCGGGGCCAACGTCCTGACTTTC,CASSSGGSGANVLTF
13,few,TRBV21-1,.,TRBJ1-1,TGTGCCAGCAGCATCCACACCGACACTGAAGCTTTCTTT,CASSIHTDTEAFF
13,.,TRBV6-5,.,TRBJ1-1,TGTGCCAGCAGTTTCACAGTGAACACTGAAGCTTTCTTT,CASSFTVNTEAFF
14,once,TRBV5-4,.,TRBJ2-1,TGTGCCAGCAGTGTGACTAGCTCCTACAATGAGCAGTTCTTC,CASSVTSSYNEQFF
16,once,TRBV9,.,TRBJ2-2,TGTGCCAGCAGGGCAGGGGGGGGCCAGTCTCCCGGGGAGCTGTTTTTT,CASRAGGGQSPGELFF
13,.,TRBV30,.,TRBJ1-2,TGTGCCTGGACCCCGACCGAAAACTATGGCTACACCTTC,CAWTPTENYGYTF
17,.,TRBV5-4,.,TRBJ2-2,TGTGCCAGCAGCTTCGGGAGAGGGGGCGCACACACCGGGGAGCTGTTTTTT,CASSFGRGGAHTGELFF
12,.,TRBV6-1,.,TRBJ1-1,TGTGCCAGCAGTCCGGGACACAATCCGGCTTTCTTT,CASSPGHNPAFF